This T cell receptor beta chain came from a study of T cells in localized non-small cell lung cancer. General study points: It was uninvolved adjacent lung that showed the highest T cell clonality, exceeding tumor. Only one tumor region was sequenced, so heterogeneity remains possible. A median roughly 57 of the top 100 tumor clones appeared in adjacent lung. With higher T cell density in blood came longer overall survival.

The repertoire was sequenced with immunoSEQ multiplex PCR; TCRdb's copy has only in-frame clones and lacks some. The sample holds about 36,000 clones; roughly 85% are singletons and the top ten take less than 9.5%. Worth noting for this clone: Its target is not known.

Trimming removed 1 base at V and 8 bases at J, with 17 bases between. Germline loops: CDR1 LGHNA, CDR2 YSLEER. There are 15 residues in the CDR3. This chain connects TRBV4-3 to TRBJ1-2, with a tentative D call TRBD1 (5 bases). The sequencing used peripheral blood, collected before any cancer treatment. This TCR was sampled from a woman between 35 and 75 years old with stage I lung adenocarcinoma. The DNA of the CDR3 is TGCGCCAGCAGCCAAGGGGGCAAGCCGTCGTTGGGCTACACCTTC. Translating gives CASSQGGKPSLGYTF.